What follows is one T cell receptor (beta chain) and its context. Its antigen remains undetermined. No base qualities exist here, and no much larger clone lies one base off it. Enrolling through a virtual design, the prospective study's participants ranged in age from roughly 18 to 89 years and lived across roughly 23 United States geographic areas. In the prospective study, cohorts were assigned on the basis of participant-reported clinical history obtained from a screening survey and a study questionnaire. Recovered participants in ImmuneRACE Cohort 3 were defined by two consecutive negative NP/OP PCR tests, clearance by a healthcare professional, or resolution of symptoms. Each participant in the prospective study had whole blood, serum and a nasopharyngeal or oropharyngeal swab collected by mobile phlebotomists. Additional blood draws and questionnaires over an approximately two-month period could optionally be provided by prospective study participants. Before DNA extraction, prospective study blood samples were shipped either frozen or at room temperature.

TCRbeta CDR3 regions were amplified from genomic DNA by means of the immunoSEQ Assay, a bias-controlled multiplex PCR. The authors' pipeline ran thus. Nucleated cell counts per sample were estimated from amplification of reference gene primers within the assay. To quantify the absolute abundance of each unique TCRbeta CDR3 rearrangement, sequence reads were collapsed and filtered. For each sample, productive Simpson clonality was calculated as the square root of Simpson's diversity index across productive rearrangements. Here the immuneACCESS table is served through TCRdb, limited to in-frame sequences with V and J called. Missing clones are a known gap in these copies; in checked studies unresolved V genes cover under half, and the rest lacks a known reason. V and J calls plus clone size are reproduced from that table; the DNA served to infer D and trimming. Present in this sample are approximately 170,000 clones, approximately 88% of which were seen just once. 3.2% of the sample rests with the top ten.

This entry is derived from a study of blood T cell repertoires in COVID-19 (dated by TCRdb to 2018 to 2021). Background for the entire study: The collaborator samples originated in the United States, Italy and Spain and spanned the acute and convalescent phases of COVID-19. The material from the prospective study consisted of cDNA or gDNA derived from T cells, B-cell-depleted T cells, or PBMCs. Deeply sampled blood TCRbeta repertoires from subjects exposed to, actively infected with, or recovered from COVID-19 were included in the dataset. The repertoires were released in a freely available public database intended as a resource for research on the immune response to SARS-CoV-2. The samples were drawn from the first 160 participants of the ongoing ImmuneRACE study and from roughly 1,300 subjects provided by 6 global collaborators. Nearly every sample came with metadata listing a de-identified subject ID, COVID-19 status, age in years and sex. HLA class I and class II types, where available, came from metadata supplied by the sample provider rather than from assay-based typing. General conclusions and limits of the study: How much clinical and demographic metadata was included differed by source and by participant, and the metadata was provided uncurated.

The germline V gene specifies SNHLY as CDR1 and FYNNEI as CDR2. The CDR3 holds 15 amino acids from the cysteine to the phenylalanine. Only the CDR3 part of the read is kept: 45 bases, read in frame from the first base. V loses 2 bases of germline sequence and J loses 0 bases, and the interval between the two ends is 10 bases. Specimen: PBMCs or T cells enriched from blood (not recorded which). This receptor was taken from a woman aged 25 to 45 who had recovered from COVID-19. Rearrangement joined TRBV2 to TRBJ1-2; possibly the D gene is TRBD1, per 5 matching bases. The DNA reads TGTGCCAGCAGTGAACGGGGGACCGCTAACTATGGCTACACCTTC. Its translation is CASSERGTANYGYTF.